The text below deals with one TCR beta chain. This table comes from immunoSEQ multiplex PCR, and its TCRdb copy is limited to in-frame clones, with some not included. This table has about 190,000 clones, roughly 88% appearing once. The data are from a study of blood T cell repertoires in COVID-19. Study context: Samples of COVID-19 (acute and convalescent) were obtained from the United States, Italy and Spain. The analysed material was cDNA or gDNA that came from T cells, B-cell-depleted T cells, or PBMCs.

The germline gives CDR1 MDHEN, CDR2 SYDVKM. CDR3 length: 18 residues. With 5 bases clipped from V and 4 bases from J, the junction kept 9 bases outside the gene matches. The TCR comes from a woman aged 40 to 50 who had recovered from COVID-19. The sequenced sample was peripheral blood. The chain has TRBV28 and TRBJ2-2; 14 bases map to TRBD2. Written as DNA, the CDR3 is TGTGCCAGCAGTCTGACTAGCGGGAGGGCCCGAGGCACCGGGGAGCTGTTTTTT. Amino acid sequence: CASSLTSGRARGTGELFF.